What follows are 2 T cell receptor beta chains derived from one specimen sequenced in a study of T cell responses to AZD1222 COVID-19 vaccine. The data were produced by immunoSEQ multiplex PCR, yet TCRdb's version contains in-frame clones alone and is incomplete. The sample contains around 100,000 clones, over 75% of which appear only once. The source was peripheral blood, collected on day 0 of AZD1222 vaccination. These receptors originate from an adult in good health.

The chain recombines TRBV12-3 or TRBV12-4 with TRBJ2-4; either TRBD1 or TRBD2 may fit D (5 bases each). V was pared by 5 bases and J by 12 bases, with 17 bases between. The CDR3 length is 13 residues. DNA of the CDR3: TGTGCCAGCAGTCACGGGGCAAAGAGGGATCAGTACTTC. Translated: CASSHGAKRDQYF.

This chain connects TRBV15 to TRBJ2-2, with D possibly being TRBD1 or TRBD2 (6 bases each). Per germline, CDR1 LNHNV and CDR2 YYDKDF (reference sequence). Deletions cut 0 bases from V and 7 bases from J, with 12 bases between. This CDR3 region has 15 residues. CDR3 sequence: CATSRDRGRGGELFF. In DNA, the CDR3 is TGTGCCACCAGCAGAGATCGGGGGCGCGGCGGGGAGCTGTTTTTT. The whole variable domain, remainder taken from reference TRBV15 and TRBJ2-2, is DAMVIQNPRYQVTQFGKPVTLSCSQTLNHNVMYWYQQKSSQAPKLLFHYYDKDFNNEADTPDNFQSRRPNTSFCFLDIRSPGLGDTAMYLCATSRDRGRGGELFFGEGSRLTVL.